Listed below are T cell receptor beta chains from one sample, sequenced in a study of regulatory T cells in long-lasting Graves disease. TCRdb reprocessed the multiplex PCR reads via MiXCR and lists one record per CDR3 protein. The table lists around 420,000 distinct CDR3 sequences, about 14% of them singletons, with 20% to 25% in the top ten. This specimen was peripheral blood mononuclear cells (PBMCs), taken at new diagnosis, from a patient treated with antithyroid drugs. All receptors derive from a female donor with Graves disease. Each CDR3 is given with its conserved first and last residue. D genes are given only for firm matches. Part of the rows lack a size; the others show once, few, many or a class for expanded clones.

cdr3_nt,cdr3_aa,clone_size,j_call,cdr3_length,v_call,d_call
TGTGCCAGCAGCCTTAAGGGACTAGCGGGAGGCACCTATATGCAAGAGACCCAGTACTTC,CASSLKGLAGGTYMQETQYF,NA,TRBJ2-5,20,TRBV3-1,TRBD2
TGTGCCAGCTCACCTAAGACCGACTCGGGTGGCTACACCTTC,CASSPKTDSGGYTF,few,TRBJ1-2,14,TRBV18,NA
TGCGCCAGCAGCTTGGTGTCGGCACTTGCTAACTATGGCTACACCTTC,CASSLVSALANYGYTF,NA,TRBJ1-2,16,TRBV5-1,NA
TGTGCCAGCAGTGACGGCCGTACAACTAATGAAAAACTGTTTTTT,CASSDGRTTNEKLFF,many,TRBJ1-4,15,TRBV6-2/TRBV6-3,NA
TGTGCCAGCAGAGGGGGTAGGGATGGAGCCACAGATACGCAGTATTTT,CASRGGRDGATDTQYF,many,TRBJ2-3,16,TRBV6-1,NA
TGCGCCAGCAGCGCAGGGACATCCAAAAACATTCAGTACTTC,CASSAGTSKNIQYF,many,TRBJ2-4,14,TRBV10-1,NA
TGTGCCAGCAGCCCGGCCGGGGGCTGGAGCTATGGCTACACCTTC,CASSPAGGWSYGYTF,few,TRBJ1-2,15,TRBV7-9,NA
TGTGCCAGCAGCCAAAGGACGCCAGATACGCAGTATTTT,CASSQRTPDTQYF,NA,TRBJ2-3,13,TRBV3-1,NA
TGTGCCATCTCAAGACTCCCCACGGGACTAGCGGAGCCAAATACGCAGTATTTT,CAISRLPTGLAEPNTQYF,many,TRBJ2-3,18,TRBV10-3,TRBD2
TGCGCCAGCAGCTTGGAACGGACAGGGAACACTGAAGCTTTCTTT,CASSLERTGNTEAFF,many,TRBJ1-1,15,TRBV5-1,TRBD1